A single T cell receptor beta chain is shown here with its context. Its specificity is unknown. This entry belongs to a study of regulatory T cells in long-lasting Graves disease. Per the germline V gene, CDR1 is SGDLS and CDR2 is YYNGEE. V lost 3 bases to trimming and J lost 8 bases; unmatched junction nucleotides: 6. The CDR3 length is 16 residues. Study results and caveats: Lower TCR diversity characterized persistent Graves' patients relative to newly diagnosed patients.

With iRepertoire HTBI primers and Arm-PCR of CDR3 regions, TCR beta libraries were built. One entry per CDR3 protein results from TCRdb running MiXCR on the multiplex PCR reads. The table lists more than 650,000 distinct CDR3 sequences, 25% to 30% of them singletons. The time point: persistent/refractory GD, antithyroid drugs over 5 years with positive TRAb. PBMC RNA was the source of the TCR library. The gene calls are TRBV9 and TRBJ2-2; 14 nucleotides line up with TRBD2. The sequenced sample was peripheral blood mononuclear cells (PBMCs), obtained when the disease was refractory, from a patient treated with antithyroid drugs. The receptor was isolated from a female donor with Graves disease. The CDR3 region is CASSDPGTSGSGELFF. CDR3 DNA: TGTGCCAGCAGCGACCCCGGGACTAGCGGGAGTGGGGAGCTGTTTTTT. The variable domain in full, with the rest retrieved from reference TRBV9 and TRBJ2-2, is DSGVTQTPKHLITATGQRVTLRCSPRSGDLSVYWYQQSLDQGLQFLIQYYNGEERAKGNILERFSAQQFPDLHSELNLSSLELGDSALYFCASSDPGTSGSGELFFGEGSRLTVL.